A selection of T cell receptor beta chains follows, all from one sample in a study of Ad26.COV2.S vaccination and SARS-CoV-2 variants. Repertoires were generated with immunoSEQ multiplex PCR, while TCRdb's copy carries only in-frame clones and drops some. The sample shows hundreds of thousands of clones, around 88% of them seen only once. Sequenced material: peripheral blood, taken in a trial of Ad26.COV2.S vaccine versus placebo. The origin of the receptors is a person between 18 and 65 years old who received the Ad26.COV2.S COVID-19 vaccine or a placebo. Both conserved end residues are part of each CDR3. D genes are given only for firm matches. Clone size appears in some rows only: once, few, many, or a class for an expanded clone.

clone size	V gene	J gene	D gene	CDR3 protein	CDR3 DNA
.	TRBV28	TRBJ2-1	.	CASSTTMTRYYNEQFF	TGTGCCAGCAGTACGACAATGACAAGGTACTACAATGAGCAGTTCTTC
.	TRBV28	TRBJ1-2	.	CASSLLVDPYGYTF	TGTGCCAGCAGTTTATTGGTAGATCCCTATGGCTACACCTTC
.	TRBV6-4	TRBJ1-5	TRBD1	CASSDSLLTRGGSNQPQHF	TGTGCCAGCAGTGACTCCCTCCTGACCAGGGGGGGGAGCAATCAGCCCCAGCATTTT
.	TRBV2	TRBJ2-6	.	CASNAIKSGANVLTF	TGTGCCAGCAATGCTATAAAGTCAGGGGCCAACGTCCTGACTTTC
once	TRBV9	TRBJ1-3	.	CASSVGREDSGNTIYF	TGTGCCAGCAGCGTTGGGAGGGAAGACTCTGGAAACACCATATATTTT
.	TRBV30	TRBJ2-1	TRBD2	CAWWKLADNEQFF	TGTGCCTGGTGGAAGCTAGCGGACAATGAGCAGTTCTTC
.	TRBV19	TRBJ1-1	.	CASSTEASNTEAFF	TGTGCCAGTAGTACGGAGGCCTCGAACACTGAAGCTTTCTTT
.	TRBV4-1	TRBJ2-6	.	CASSPFQGTGANVLTF	TGCGCCAGCAGCCCCTTCCAGGGGACTGGGGCCAACGTCCTGACTTTC
.	TRBV29-1	TRBJ1-1	.	CSVTDVVTEAFF	TGCAGCGTTACGGATGTCGTCACTGAAGCTTTCTTT
.	TRBV19	TRBJ1-1	TRBD1	CASSQTPGQGGSAFF	TGTGCCAGTAGTCAGACCCCGGGACAGGGTGGGTCAGCTTTCTTT
.	TRBV6-6	TRBJ1-6	.	CASSNLSMRVGSLHF	TGTGCCAGCAGTAATCTAAGCATGAGGGTTGGTTCCCTCCACTTT
.	TRBV19	TRBJ2-1	TRBD2	CASSILAGDNEQFF	TGTGCCAGTAGTATTCTAGCGGGGGACAATGAGCAGTTCTTC
.	TRBV6-1	TRBJ2-2	.	CASSDMPGMNTGELFF	TGTGCCAGCAGTGATATGCCCGGGATGAACACCGGGGAGCTGTTTTTT
.	TRBV6-2/TRBV6-3	TRBJ2-1	TRBD1	CASSSRIRDRAYNEQFF	TGTGCCAGCAGTTCCCGCATACGGGACAGAGCGTACAATGAGCAGTTCTTC
.	TRBV7-6	TRBJ2-5	.	CASSLSETQYF	TGTGCCAGCAGCTTATCAGAGACCCAGTACTTC
.	TRBV5-1	TRBJ1-2	TRBD1	CASSPGQGVPLNYGYTF	TGCGCCAGCAGCCCAGGACAGGGGGTCCCCCTTAACTATGGCTACACCTTC
.	TRBV19	TRBJ1-5	.	CASSKYGRRNQPQHF	TGTGCCAGTAGTAAGTACGGGAGGCGCAATCAGCCCCAGCATTTT
.	TRBV18	TRBJ1-2	TRBD1	CASSLPGQGAMGYTF	TGTGCCAGCTCACTACCGGGACAGGGGGCGATGGGCTACACCTTC
.	TRBV19	TRBJ2-1	.	CASSIGTVYNEQFF	TGTGCCAGTAGTATAGGAACGGTATACAATGAGCAGTTCTTC
.	TRBV5-1	TRBJ1-1	.	CASSLVDGELAEAFF	TGCGCCAGCAGCTTGGTGGATGGCGAGTTGGCTGAAGCTTTCTTT
.	TRBV15	TRBJ2-6	TRBD2	CATSRARGLASGANVLTF	TGTGCCACCAGCAGAGCCCGCGGACTAGCGTCTGGGGCCAACGTCCTGACTTTC
.	TRBV2	TRBJ2-5	TRBD2	CALTGTSGGFQETQYF	TGTGCCTTAACCGGGACTAGCGGGGGGTTCCAAGAGACCCAGTACTTC
.	TRBV6-4	TRBJ2-5	.	CARYSQAGETQYF	TGTGCAAGATACTCCCAGGCAGGGGAGACCCAGTACTTC
.	TRBV27	TRBJ1-2	.	CASSDIGGGYGYTF	TGTGCCAGCAGCGACATAGGGGGTGGCTATGGCTACACCTTC
.	TRBV28	TRBJ2-1	TRBD2	CASSRGGLAGDSYNEQFF	TGTGCCAGCAGTCGGGGGGGACTAGCGGGAGATTCCTACAATGAGCAGTTCTTC
.	TRBV6-4	TRBJ1-4	.	CASSRTVNEKLFF	TGTGCCAGCAGTAGGACAGTCAATGAAAAACTGTTTTTT
.	TRBV10-3	TRBJ1-1	.	CAISDGPVEAFF	TGTGCCATCAGTGATGGGCCCGTTGAAGCTTTCTTT
.	TRBV4-2	TRBJ1-4	.	CASSQDLGYFEKLFF	TGTGCCAGCAGCCAAGATCTTGGGTATTTTGAAAAACTGTTTTTT
.	TRBV2	TRBJ1-5	.	CASSGGRGNQPQHF	TGTGCCAGCAGTGGGGGCAGGGGCAATCAGCCCCAGCATTTT
.	TRBV19	TRBJ2-7	TRBD1	CASSRQGYEQYF	TGTGCCAGTAGCCGACAGGGCTACGAGCAGTACTTC
.	TRBV28	TRBJ2-3	.	CASRNQGPTDTQYF	TGTGCCAGCAGGAACCAGGGGCCCACAGATACGCAGTATTTT
.	TRBV7-9	TRBJ1-2	.	CASSSPSNYGYTF	TGTGCCAGCAGCTCCCCCTCGAACTATGGCTACACCTTC
.	TRBV5-5	TRBJ1-5	TRBD1	CASSQGTGVQPQHF	TGTGCCAGCAGCCAAGGGACAGGGGTTCAGCCCCAGCATTTT
.	TRBV13	TRBJ2-1	.	CASSLSSFNEQFF	TGTGCCAGCAGCTTATCTAGCTTCAATGAGCAGTTCTTC
.	TRBV5-1	TRBJ1-1	.	CASSFGRDTEAFF	TGCGCCAGCAGCTTCGGGAGGGACACTGAAGCTTTCTTT
.	TRBV24-1	TRBJ2-1	.	CATSGEGALAEQFF	TGTGCCACCAGTGGGGAGGGGGCTTTAGCTGAGCAGTTCTTC
.	TRBV5-5	TRBJ1-1	.	CASSQTENTEAFF	TGTGCCAGCAGTCAGACGGAGAACACTGAAGCTTTCTTT
once	TRBV5-8	TRBJ2-7	.	CASSFAYEQYF	TGTGCCAGCAGCTTCGCGTACGAGCAGTACTTC
.	TRBV28	TRBJ2-1	.	CASNRGQYYNEQFF	TGTGCCAGCAACCGTGGACAGTATTACAATGAGCAGTTCTTC
once	TRBV12-3/TRBV12-4	TRBJ1-1	.	CASSLTGTEAFF	TGTGCCAGCAGTTTAACAGGGACTGAAGCTTTCTTT
.	TRBV28	TRBJ1-3	.	CASSFPDSSGRNTIYF	TGTGCCAGCAGTTTCCCGGACAGTTCGGGCCGAAACACCATATATTTT
.	TRBV7-2	TRBJ2-1	.	CASSLEPDNEQFF	TGTGCCAGCAGCTTAGAACCTGACAATGAGCAGTTCTTC
.	TRBV3-1/TRBV3-2	TRBJ1-3	.	CASSQEEGGGGNTIYF	TGTGCCAGCAGCCAAGAAGAAGGGGGGGGTGGAAACACCATATATTTT
once	TRBV15	TRBJ1-2	TRBD1	CATSRPGQGDYGYTF	TGTGCCACCAGCAGACCGGGACAGGGTGACTATGGCTACACCTTC
.	TRBV27	TRBJ2-7	.	CASSLYRTYEQYF	TGTGCCAGCAGTTTGTACAGGACCTACGAGCAGTACTTC